The 30 T cell receptor beta chains below come from one sample, sequenced in a study of T cell responses to AZD1222 COVID-19 vaccine. Method: immunoSEQ multiplex PCR; TCRdb's copy keeps in-frame clones and lacks some. The repertoire holds approximately 180,000 clones, approximately 94% seen once, with about 2.8% in the top ten. The specimen comprised peripheral blood, sampled on day 0 of AZD1222 vaccination. The source is an adult in good health.

The chain uses TRBV5-1 and TRBJ1-1; 7 positions agree with TRBD1. Germline V lookup: CDR1 SGHRS, CDR2 YFSETQ. The junction had 11 bases not matched to a gene; V was cut back by 4 bases and J by 5 bases. The CDR3 covers 15 residues. CDR3 sequence (DNA): TGCGCCAGCAGCGGCGGGACAGCCGGGGGAACTGAAGCTTTCTTT. It specifies CASSGGTAGGTEAFF.

J is TRBJ2-1 and V is TRBV7-9; TRBD2 aligns across 9 bases. J lost 8 bases, V lost 0 bases, and 11 bases had no gene match. The CDR3 spans 17 residues. Germline V gene lookup returns CDR1 SEHNR and CDR2 FQNEAQ (reference sequence). This CDR3 is CASSLAPRASGTHEQFF. CDR3 DNA sequence: TGTGCCAGCAGCTTAGCGCCTAGGGCTAGCGGGACCCATGAGCAGTTCTTC.

CDR3 region: CASSSPGTSSTDTQYF. CDR3 nucleotide sequence: TGTGCCAGCAGTTCGCCCGGGACATCTAGCACAGATACGCAGTATTTT. This sequence joins TRBV28 and TRBJ2-3; D is perhaps TRBD1 (6 bases). V lost 4 bases and J 0 bases, leaving 14 bases between the germline ends. This CDR3 has 16 residues. CDR1 and CDR2 (germline): MDHEN, SYDVKM.

The rearrangement links TRBV4-1 to TRBJ2-3; D perhaps matches TRBD1 (6 bases). CDR3 length: 16 amino acids. Germline loops: CDR1 MGHRA, CDR2 YSYEKL. The germline V and J ends were trimmed by 0 bases and 5 bases, with 15 bases remaining between them. CDR3 in amino acids: CASSQDQGQGRDTQYF. DNA for the CDR3: TGCGCCAGCAGCCAAGATCAGGGGCAGGGAAGAGATACGCAGTATTTT.

CDR3 DNA sequence: TGCAGCGTCGCCCTGACAGGGTCCGGAAACACCATATATTTT. Its translation: CSVALTGSGNTIYF. The chain joins TRBV29-1 to TRBJ1-3, with 7 nucleotides matching TRBD1. The CDR3 runs to 14 residues. Germline V gives CDR1 SQVTM, CDR2 ANQGSEA. V was clipped by 6 bases and J by 4 bases; unmatched bases: 9.

The chain employs TRBV7-9 and TRBJ1-1; the D is unclear. The CDR3 contains 13 residues. Trimming left V 5 bases short and J 1 base short, with 8 bases between. CDR1 is SEHNR, CDR2 FQNEAQ, per germline (reference sequence). DNA of the CDR3: TGTGCCAGCAGCATCGACTGGAACACTGAAGCTTTCTTT. It translates to CASSIDWNTEAFF.

The CDR3: CAGAASQGRLEAFF. In DNA, the CDR3 is TGTGCCGGTGCCGCGTCACAGGGAAGACTTGAAGCTTTCTTT. J is TRBJ1-1 and V is TRBV2; the D gene is possibly TRBD1 (6 bases). CDR1 is SNHLY, CDR2 FYNNEI, per germline. The CDR3 runs to 14 residues. Deletions cut 11 bases from V and 7 bases from J, with 23 bases between.

This clone was recorded only once. This chain links TRBV6-5 with TRBJ2-7; 8 bases fit TRBD2. Trimming cost V 6 bases and J 3 bases; bases outside gene matches: 1. Germline values: CDR1 MNHEY, CDR2 SVGAGI. This CDR3 spans 12 amino acids. CDR3 protein: CASSREGYEQYF. In DNA form, the CDR3 reads TGTGCCAGCAGCCGGGAGGGCTACGAGCAGTACTTC.

This clone is a singleton in its sample. V gene TRBV27 combines with J gene TRBJ1-6; 7 bases agree with TRBD1. J gave up 7 bases and V 11 bases, and 8 bases lay outside the gene matches. This CDR3 region has 13 residues. Germline V gives CDR1 MNHEY, CDR2 SMNVEV (reference sequence). For the CDR3, the DNA is TGTGCCTCGGGACAGCACCGAAATTCACCCCTCCACTTT. Amino acid sequence: CASGQHRNSPLHF.

This clone was detected once. CDR3 region: CASSLQGGGETQYF. CDR3 in DNA: TGCGCCAGCAGCTTACAGGGAGGTGGGGAGACCCAGTACTTC. The chain has TRBV5-1 and TRBJ2-5; D is possibly TRBD1 or TRBD2 (6 bases each). V lost 2 bases, J lost 5 bases, and 13 bases lay in between. This CDR3 contains 14 residues. Germline CDR1 is SGHRS and CDR2 is YFSETQ.

The rearrangement uses TRBV27 and TRBJ2-3; D is tentatively TRBD1 or TRBD2 (5 bases each). The V gene's germline CDR1 is MNHEY and CDR2 SMNVEV (reference sequence). The CDR3 contains 14 residues. V lost 8 bases to trimming and J lost 5 bases, with 17 bases between them. This chain's CDR3 is CASGGPNSGDTQYF. CDR3 coding DNA: TGTGCCAGCGGGGGACCCAACTCGGGAGATACGCAGTATTTT.

V usage is TRBV18 and J usage is TRBJ2-2; 7 bases agree with TRBD1. The CDR3 contains 22 residues. Trimming took 4 bases from V and 0 from J; bases not matched to a gene: 23. Germline lookup yields CDR1 KGHSH and CDR2 LQKENI. The CDR3 protein is CASSLYLQGIGSERANTGELFF. Here the CDR3 DNA reads TGTGCCAGCTCACTCTATCTACAGGGGATCGGCTCCGAACGGGCGAACACCGGGGAGCTGTTTTTT.

This clone came up once. The chain is built from TRBV18 and TRBJ2-1; 10 positions match TRBD2. This CDR3 has 15 residues. The V segment lost 5 bases and the J segment 9 bases; nucleotides outside the gene matches: 10. The germline gives CDR1 KGHSH, CDR2 LQKENI. The CDR3 sequence: CASSAGTSDMGEQFF. DNA for the CDR3: TGTGCCAGCTCAGCCGGGACTAGCGATATGGGTGAGCAGTTCTTC.

The rearrangement joins TRBV5-6 to TRBJ2-7; D gene ambiguous. Germline CDR1 is SGHDT and CDR2 is YYEEEE. V lost 0 bases to trimming and J lost 3 bases, with 7 bases between them. The CDR3 runs 13 residues. The CDR3 is CASSLDTYYEQYF. The CDR3 DNA follows: TGTGCCAGCAGCTTGGACACCTACTACGAGCAGTACTTC. Filled out from reference TRBV5-6 and TRBJ2-7, the complete variable domain reads DAGVTQSPTHLIKTRGQQVTLRCSPKSGHDTVSWYQQALGQGPQFIFQYYEEEERQRGNFPDRFSGHQFPNYSSELNVNALLLGDSALYLCASSLDTYYEQYFGPGTRLTVT.

V gene TRBV7-9 combines with J gene TRBJ2-7; TRBD2 might be the D (6 bases). In germline, CDR1 is SEHNR, CDR2 FQNEAQ (reference sequence). The CDR3 covers 13 residues. Between the trimmed V and J ends, which lost 11 bases and 4 bases, there was a span of 18 bases. The CDR3 loop reads CAVSPGTSYEQYF. CDR3 bases: TGTGCCGTCTCCCCCGGGACTTCTTACGAGCAGTACTTC.

The chain links TRBV5-4 to TRBJ2-7, with a weak D call TRBD2 (5 bases). Trimming cost V 5 bases and J 0 bases, with 9 bases left between them. The germline V gene has CDR1 SGHNT and CDR2 YYREEE (reference sequence). CDR3 size: 13 residues. The CDR3, as DNA: TGTGCCAGCAGTGCGGCGGGCTCCTACGAGCAGTACTTC. This encodes CASSAAGSYEQYF.

V gene TRBV10-3 combines with J gene TRBJ1-2, with 7 bases that match TRBD1. CDR3 length: 15 residues. V was clipped by 7 bases and J by 8 bases; unmatched bases: 16. Germline assignment: CDR1 ENHRY and CDR2 SYGVKD. Here the CDR3 DNA reads TGTGCCATCACCTCCCAGGGGGTACCCGGTAAAGGCTACACCTTC. It specifies CAITSQGVPGKGYTF.

V gene TRBV5-6 combines with J gene TRBJ2-1, with 9 bases that match TRBD2. V lost 5 bases, J lost 3 bases, and 3 bases stayed unmatched. Germline V gives CDR1 SGHDT, CDR2 YYEEEE. The CDR3 consists of 14 residues. CDR3 nucleotide sequence: TGTGCCAGCAGTCAACTAGCGGGCTACAATGAGCAGTTCTTC. Its translation: CASSQLAGYNEQFF.

The chain has TRBV6-5 and TRBJ1-1, with 8 positions matching TRBD1. The CDR3 contains 13 residues. In germline, CDR1 is MNHEY, CDR2 SVGAGI. V shed 5 bases and J 6 bases; nucleotides not matched to a gene: 5. The CDR3 DNA sequence: TGTGCCAGCAGTCCTAGGGGACAGGCTGAAGCTTTCTTT. Amino acids: CASSPRGQAEAFF.

This clone was recorded once. The chain is built from TRBV2 and TRBJ1-3; no clear D. V was shortened by 4 bases and J by 4 bases, with 14 bases between the two germline ends. CDR1 is SNHLY and CDR2 is FYNNEI in the germline V gene. This CDR3 region has 15 residues. The CDR3 loop reads CASSVEGSGGNTIYF. The CDR3 DNA is TGTGCCAGCAGTGTTGAGGGAAGCGGCGGAAACACCATATATTTT.

In its sample, this clone was seen once. The chain uses TRBV7-9 and TRBJ2-7; 7 nucleotides match TRBD1. Trimming at V came to 1 base and at J to 5 bases, leaving 5 bases not matched to a gene. The CDR3 runs to 14 residues. Germline values: CDR1 SEHNR, CDR2 FQNEAQ (reference sequence). The CDR3 region is CASSLERGTDEQYF. CDR3 DNA sequence: TGTGCCAGCAGCTTAGAAAGGGGGACAGACGAGCAGTACTTC. The entire variable domain, with the rest obtained from reference TRBV7-9 and TRBJ2-7, is as follows: DTGVSQNPRHKITKRGQNVTFRCDPISEHNRLYWYRQTLGQGPEFLTYFQNEAQLEKSRLLSDRFSAERPKGSFSTLEIQRTEQGDSAMYLCASSLERGTDEQYFGPGTRLTVT.

The chain uses TRBV10-3 and TRBJ2-6, with D hard to call. Trimming cost V 8 bases and J 0 bases, with 8 bases left between them. Germline lookup yields CDR1 ENHRY and CDR2 SYGVKD. The CDR3 loop spans 14 amino acids. The CDR3 coding sequence is TGTGCCATCGGAGACCCCTCTGGGGCCAACGTCCTGACTTTC. Amino acids: CAIGDPSGANVLTF.

V usage is TRBV7-9 and J usage is TRBJ1-2; 8 positions match TRBD1. Germline V gene sequence: CDR1 SEHNR, CDR2 FQNEAQ (reference sequence). CDR3 size: 15 residues. V shed 1 base and J 8 bases; nucleotides not matched to a gene: 9. The chain's CDR3 is CASSLGGQGREGYTF. The CDR3 bases are TGTGCCAGCAGCTTAGGCGGACAGGGAAGGGAGGGCTACACCTTC.

The genes are TRBV30 and TRBJ1-2, with a weak D call TRBD1 (5 bases). Germline CDR1 and CDR2: GTSNPN and SVGIG (reference sequence). The CDR3 runs 16 residues. The germline V and J ends were trimmed by 5 bases and 0 bases, with 19 bases remaining between them. CDR3 nucleotides: TGTGCCTGGGTCCCCCCGGGGGGACCAGCTAACTATGGCTACACCTTC. Its protein product is CAWVPPGGPANYGYTF.

The chain couples TRBV20-1 to TRBJ1-2, with TRBD1 matching 9 bases. This CDR3 contains 14 residues. Looked up from germline, CDR1 is DFQATT and CDR2 is SNEGSKA (reference sequence). The J segment lost 4 bases and the V segment lost 3 bases, leaving 6 bases of the junction unmatched. The CDR3 loop reads CSASPSTGGYGYTF. The DNA of the CDR3 is TGCAGTGCTAGTCCCTCGACAGGGGGCTATGGCTACACCTTC.

V gene TRBV29-1 combines with J gene TRBJ2-3; the D call may be TRBD1 or TRBD2 (6 bases each). The germline V gene has CDR1 SQVTM and CDR2 ANQGSEA. V lost 3 bases, J lost 3 bases, and 22 bases lay in between. The CDR3 has 17 residues. CDR3 in DNA: TGCAGCGTTGATCTTGGCCGGGGGCCCGTAAGAACAGATACGCAGTATTTT. Translation: CSVDLGRGPVRTDTQYF.

The J gene is TRBJ1-1, the V gene TRBV29-1, with 7 nucleotides matching TRBD1. The CDR3 has 12 residues. Trimming cost V 5 bases and J 5 bases; bases outside gene matches: 5. CDR1 and CDR2 (germline): SQVTM, ANQGSEA. The CDR3: CSVYRTGTEAFF. The CDR3, as DNA: TGCAGCGTTTACCGGACAGGAACTGAAGCTTTCTTT.

J is TRBJ1-1 and V is TRBV5-1, with D maybe TRBD1 (5 bases). Trimming left V 0 bases short and J 6 bases short, with 9 bases between. The CDR3 runs to 13 residues. Germline assignment: CDR1 SGHRS and CDR2 YFSETQ. Here the CDR3 DNA reads TGCGCCAGCAGCTTGGAAAGGGGTGCTGAAGCTTTCTTT. Encoded protein: CASSLERGAEAFF. Using reference TRBV5-1 and TRBJ1-1 for the parts outside the CDR3, the full variable domain is KAGVTQTPRYLIKTRGQQVTLSCSPISGHRSVSWYQQTPGQGLQFLFEYFSETQRNKGNFPGRFSGRQFSNSRSEMNVSTLELGDSALYLCASSLERGAEAFFGQGTRLTVV.

This CDR3 reads CAWRNALPTDTQYF. The CDR3 bases are TGTGCCTGGAGAAACGCCCTCCCCACAGATACGCAGTATTTT. The chain is built from TRBV30 and TRBJ2-3; D is unclear. CDR3 length equals 14 residues. V shed 3 bases and J shed 2 bases, with 12 bases lying between them. Germline V lookup: CDR1 GTSNPN, CDR2 SVGIG (reference sequence).

The chain carries TRBV7-9 and TRBJ1-1; 7 nucleotides agree with TRBD1. The CDR3 totals 14 residues. CDR1 and CDR2 (germline): SEHNR, FQNEAQ (reference sequence). V shed 1 base, J shed 5 bases, and the junction held 4 bases outside the gene matches. CDR3 DNA sequence: TGTGCCAGCAGCTTAGACCAGGGGGGTACTGAAGCTTTCTTT. Translated: CASSLDQGGTEAFF.